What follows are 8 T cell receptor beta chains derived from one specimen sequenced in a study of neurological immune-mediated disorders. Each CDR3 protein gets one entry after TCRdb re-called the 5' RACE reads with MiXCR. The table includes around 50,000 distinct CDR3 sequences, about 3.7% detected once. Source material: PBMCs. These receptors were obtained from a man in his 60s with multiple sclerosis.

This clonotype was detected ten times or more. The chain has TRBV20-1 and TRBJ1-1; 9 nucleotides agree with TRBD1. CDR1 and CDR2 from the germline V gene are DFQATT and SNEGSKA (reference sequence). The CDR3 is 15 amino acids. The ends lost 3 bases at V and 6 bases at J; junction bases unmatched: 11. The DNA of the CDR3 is TGCAGTGCTAGGGCACAGGGGGCTGAGTTCTCTGAAGCTTTCTTT. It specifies CSARAQGAEFSEAFF.

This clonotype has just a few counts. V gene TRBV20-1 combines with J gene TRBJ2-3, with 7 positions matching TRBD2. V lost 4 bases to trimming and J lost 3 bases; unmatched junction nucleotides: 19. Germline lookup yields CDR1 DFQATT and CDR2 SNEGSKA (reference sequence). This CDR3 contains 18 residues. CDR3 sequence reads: CSATRERFGGYRTDTQYF. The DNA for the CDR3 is TGCAGTGCTACTAGAGAACGTTTCGGGGGGTATAGGACAGATACGCAGTATTTT.

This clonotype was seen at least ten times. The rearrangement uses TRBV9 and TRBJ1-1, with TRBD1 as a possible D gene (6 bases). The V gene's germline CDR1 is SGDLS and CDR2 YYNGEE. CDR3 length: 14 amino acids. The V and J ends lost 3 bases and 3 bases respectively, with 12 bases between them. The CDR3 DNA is TGTGCCAGCAGCGCAGGACAGACTTACACTGAAGCTTTCTTT. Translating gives CASSAGQTYTEAFF.

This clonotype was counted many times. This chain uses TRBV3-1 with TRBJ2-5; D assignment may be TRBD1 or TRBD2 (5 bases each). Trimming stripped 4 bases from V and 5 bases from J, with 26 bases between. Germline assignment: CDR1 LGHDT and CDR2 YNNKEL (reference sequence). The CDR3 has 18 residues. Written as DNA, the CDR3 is TGTGCCAGCAGCCCAAAGGGAACCTACGGGACCCAAGGCGAGACCCAGTACTTC. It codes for CASSPKGTYGTQGETQYF.

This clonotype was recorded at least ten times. This chain's CDR3 is CASSLRGRNTEAFF. The CDR3 nucleotides read TGTGCCAGCAGCTTACGGGGCCGGAACACTGAAGCTTTCTTT. This chain uses TRBV7-2 with TRBJ1-1; the D gene is possibly TRBD1 (5 bases). Per the germline V gene, CDR1 is SGHTA and CDR2 is FQGNSA. The germline V and J ends were trimmed by 2 bases and 1 base, with 8 bases remaining between them. This CDR3 has 14 amino acids.

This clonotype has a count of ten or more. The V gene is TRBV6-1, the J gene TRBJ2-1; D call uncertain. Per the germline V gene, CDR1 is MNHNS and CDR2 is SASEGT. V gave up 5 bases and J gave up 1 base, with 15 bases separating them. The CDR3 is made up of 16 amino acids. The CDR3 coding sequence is TGTGCCAGCAGTAAGGTTGGACGGCGGTCCTACAATGAGCAGTTCTTC. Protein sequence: CASSKVGRRSYNEQFF.

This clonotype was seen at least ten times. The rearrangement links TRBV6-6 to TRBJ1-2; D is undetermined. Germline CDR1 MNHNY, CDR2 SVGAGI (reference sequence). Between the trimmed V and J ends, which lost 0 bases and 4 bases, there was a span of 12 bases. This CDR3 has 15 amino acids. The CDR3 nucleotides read TGTGCCAGCAGTTACTCGATAATGGCCCCCTATGGCTACACCTTC. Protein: CASSYSIMAPYGYTF.

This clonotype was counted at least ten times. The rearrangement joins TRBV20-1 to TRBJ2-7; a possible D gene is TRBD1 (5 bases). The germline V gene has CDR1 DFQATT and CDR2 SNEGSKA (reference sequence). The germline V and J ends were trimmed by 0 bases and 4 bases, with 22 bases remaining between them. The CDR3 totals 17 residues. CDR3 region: CSARDVGEQASRYEQYF. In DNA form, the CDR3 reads TGCAGTGCTAGAGACGTAGGCGAACAGGCCTCGCGGTACGAGCAGTACTTC.